This TCR beta chain was observed in a study of CD8+ T cells in alopecia areata. Regarding the study as a whole: Scalp repertoires also include resident alphabeta T cells from normal skin.

PBMCs yielded sorted CD4+ and CD8+ T cells. The sequencing template was cDNA reverse transcribed from extracted RNA. Sequencing was performed with immunoSEQ multiplex PCR; in TCRdb, only in-frame clones are kept and a portion is missing. The table has about 170,000 clones, 67% seen once. CDR3 length equals 12 residues. The ends were cut back, 7 bases at V and 1 base at J, with 5 bases in the middle. Looked up from germline, CDR1 is SGDLS and CDR2 is YYNGEE. Comments on this clone: Its antigen remains unidentified.

The TCR was taken from a human donor with alopecia areata. J is TRBJ2-2 and V is TRBV9; D unresolved. Sequencing used CD8+ T cells sorted from blood, obtained at week 0. CDR3 coding DNA: TGTGCCAGCGCAAAGAACACCGGGGAGCTGTTTTTT. Protein sequence: CASAKNTGELFF.